This entry lists 12 T cell receptor beta chains sequenced from one sample in a study of Ad26.COV2.S vaccination and SARS-CoV-2 variants. TCRdb's copy holds only in-frame clones and misses some; the assay was immunoSEQ multiplex PCR. This sample has over 400,000 clones, with 92% found just once. Indicated treatment: roughly 20 received Ad26.COV2.S at low or high dose, single or two shots; roughly 5 received placebo; per-sample allocation not given. Sampling occurred on day 63 after the first vaccine or placebo injection. The sample consisted of peripheral blood, taken in a trial of Ad26.COV2.S vaccine versus placebo. These TCRs come from a person aged 18-65 years who received the Ad26.COV2.S COVID-19 vaccine or a placebo.

J is TRBJ2-7 and V is TRBV19; D call uncertain. Trimming took off 2 bases at V and 0 bases at J, with 5 bases between the two ends. The CDR3 totals 13 residues. Germline V CDR1 and CDR2: LNHDA, SQIVND (reference sequence). The CDR3, as DNA: TGTGCCAGTAGTATAACCGTCTCCTACGAGCAGTACTTC. Translated: CASSITVSYEQYF.

V usage is TRBV7-2 and J usage is TRBJ2-7; TRBD1 aligns across 9 bases. The V segment lost 7 bases and the J segment 4 bases; nucleotides outside the gene matches: 8. From germline, CDR1 is SGHTA and CDR2 FQGNSA. CDR3 length: 14 residues. The CDR3 is CASKSTGGSYEQYF. DNA of the CDR3: TGTGCCAGCAAATCCACAGGGGGCTCGTACGAGCAGTACTTC.

V and J are TRBV4-3 and TRBJ1-4, with a possible D match to TRBD1 (6 bases). Germline V gene data show CDR1 as LGHNA and CDR2 as YSLEER. V dropped 2 bases and J dropped 5 bases, with 6 bases sitting between them. The length of the CDR3 is 13 residues. The CDR3 DNA reads TGCGCCAGCAGCCAAACAGGGAATGAAAAACTGTTTTTT. Translating it yields CASSQTGNEKLFF.

This clone was detected only once. The chain joins TRBV7-8 to TRBJ2-7, with D maybe TRBD1 (6 bases). Trimming pared 5 bases from V and 0 bases from J, leaving 17 bases between. Germline loops: CDR1 SGHVS, CDR2 FQNEAQ. The CDR3 sequence is 16 residues long. CDR3: CASSTPPGVSSYEQYF. CDR3 DNA sequence: TGTGCCAGCAGCACGCCCCCAGGGGTTAGCTCCTACGAGCAGTACTTC.

The chain joins TRBV19 to TRBJ2-5, with 7 bases lining up with TRBD1. With 4 bases clipped from V and 4 bases from J, the junction kept 9 bases outside the gene matches. CDR1 is LNHDA and CDR2 is SQIVND in the germline V gene (reference sequence). The length of the CDR3 is 15 residues. In DNA form, the CDR3 reads TGTGCCAGTAGTACCAGGGGGTGGCTACTAGAGACCCAGTACTTC. It specifies CASSTRGWLLETQYF.

The chain combines TRBV11-2 with TRBJ2-7; a weak D match, TRBD2 (6 bases). Trimming cost V 4 bases and J 0 bases, with 16 bases left between them. CDR1 SGHAT and CDR2 FQNNGV come from the germline V gene. The CDR3 covers 16 residues. CDR3 in amino acids: CASSSGDSQGSYEQYF. CDR3 bases: TGTGCCAGCAGCTCCGGGGACTCCCAGGGCTCCTACGAGCAGTACTTC.

This chain links TRBV28 with TRBJ1-6; D uncertain. V lost 1 base and J lost 7, with 11 bases in between. Germline CDR1 MDHEN, CDR2 SYDVKM. The CDR3 has 15 amino acids. The CDR3 region has the DNA TGTGCCAGCAGTTTATTAATAGGCCAAAATTCACCCCTCCACTTT. Translated: CASSLLIGQNSPLHF.

The chain carries TRBV5-1 and TRBJ1-2; no reliable D call. This CDR3 has 13 residues. V dropped 3 bases and J dropped 4 bases, with 10 bases sitting between them. The germline gives CDR1 SGHRS, CDR2 YFSETQ. CDR3 nucleotide sequence: TGCGCCAGCAGCTCGGGTAGCCGCTATGGCTACACCTTC. Translated: CASSSGSRYGYTF.

This rearrangement joins TRBV19 to TRBJ1-1; D is unclear. Germline CDR1 LNHDA, CDR2 SQIVND (reference sequence). Trimming cost V 5 bases and J 4 bases, with 17 bases left between them. This CDR3 has 15 residues. This chain's CDR3 is CASSSQGPLGTEAFF. Written as DNA, the CDR3 is TGTGCCAGTAGTTCCCAAGGCCCCTTGGGCACTGAAGCTTTCTTT. The full variable domain, in which reference TRBV19 and TRBJ1-1 provide the parts outside the CDR3, is DGGITQSPKYLFRKEGQNVTLSCEQNLNHDAMYWYRQDPGQGLRLIYYSQIVNDFQKGDIAEGYSVSREKKESFPLTVTSAQKNPTAFYLCASSSQGPLGTEAFFGQGTRLTVV.

V gene TRBV27 combines with J gene TRBJ2-3; D is undetermined. From germline, CDR1 is MNHEY and CDR2 SMNVEV (reference sequence). Trimming pared 0 bases from V and 2 bases from J, leaving 15 bases between. The length of the CDR3 is 17 residues. CDR3 loop: CASSLSFGIQPTDTQYF. DNA for the CDR3: TGTGCCAGCAGTTTATCTTTCGGCATACAACCCACAGATACGCAGTATTTT.

CDR3 nucleotide sequence: TGTGCTAGTGGTTTGCCCCCCTTCTCGGGGGGGGTAGTTTATGGCTACACCTTC. Translated, it gives CASGLPPFSGGVVYGYTF. The V gene is TRBV12-5, the J gene TRBJ1-2; D may be TRBD1 (5 bases). Germline V CDR1 and CDR2: LGHNT, FRNRAP. The V gene lost 2 bases and the J gene lost 5 bases, with 24 bases spanning the gap. CDR3 length: 18 amino acids. The full variable domain, in which reference TRBV12-5 and TRBJ1-2 provide the parts outside the CDR3, is DARVTQTPRHKVTEMGQEVTMRCQPILGHNTVFWYRQTMMQGLELLAYFRNRAPLDDSGMPKDRFSAEMPDATLATLKIQPSEPRDSAVYFCASGLPPFSGGVVYGYTFGSGTRLTVV.

The CDR3 reads CASIPSGFFTDTQYF. CDR3 sequence (DNA): TGCGCCAGCATTCCCAGTGGGTTCTTCACAGATACGCAGTATTTT. The chain joins TRBV10-2 to TRBJ2-3; no definite D call. This CDR3 is built from 15 residues. V lost 7 bases, J lost 2 bases, and 16 bases lay in between. Germline CDR1 is WSHSY and CDR2 is SAAADI.